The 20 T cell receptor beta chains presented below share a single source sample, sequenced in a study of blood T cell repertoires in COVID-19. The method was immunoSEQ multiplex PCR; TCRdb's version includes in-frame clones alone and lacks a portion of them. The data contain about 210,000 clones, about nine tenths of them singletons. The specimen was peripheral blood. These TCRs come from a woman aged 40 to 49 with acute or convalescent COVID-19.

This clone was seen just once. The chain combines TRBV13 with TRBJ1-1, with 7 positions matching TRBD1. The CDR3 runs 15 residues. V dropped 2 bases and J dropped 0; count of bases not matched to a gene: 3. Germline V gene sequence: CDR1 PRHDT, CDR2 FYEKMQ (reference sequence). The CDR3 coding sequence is TGTGCCAGCAGCTTATCCAGGGGGGTGAACACTGAAGCTTTCTTT. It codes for CASSLSRGVNTEAFF.

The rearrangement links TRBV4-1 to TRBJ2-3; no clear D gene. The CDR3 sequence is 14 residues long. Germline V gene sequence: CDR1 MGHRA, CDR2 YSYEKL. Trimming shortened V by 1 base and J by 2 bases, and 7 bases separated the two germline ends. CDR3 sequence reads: CASSQVSDTDTQYF. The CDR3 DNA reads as TGCGCCAGCAGCCAAGTATCAGACACAGATACGCAGTATTTT.

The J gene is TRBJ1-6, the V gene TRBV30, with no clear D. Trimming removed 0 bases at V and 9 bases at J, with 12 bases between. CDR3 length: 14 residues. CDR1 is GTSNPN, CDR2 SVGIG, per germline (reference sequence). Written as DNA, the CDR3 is TGTGCCTGGAGTGTACCACCTCGGGGTTCACCCCTCCACTTT. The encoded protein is CAWSVPPRGSPLHF.

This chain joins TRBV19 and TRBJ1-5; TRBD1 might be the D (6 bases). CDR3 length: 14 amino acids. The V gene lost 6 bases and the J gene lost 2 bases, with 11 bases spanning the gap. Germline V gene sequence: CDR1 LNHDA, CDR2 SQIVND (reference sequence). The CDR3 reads CASSLQGRNQPQHF. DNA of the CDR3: TGTGCCAGTAGCCTCCAGGGGCGCAATCAGCCCCAGCATTTT. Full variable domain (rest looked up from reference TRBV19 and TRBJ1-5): DGGITQSPKYLFRKEGQNVTLSCEQNLNHDAMYWYRQDPGQGLRLIYYSQIVNDFQKGDIAEGYSVSREKKESFPLTVTSAQKNPTAFYLCASSLQGRNQPQHFGDGTRLSIL.

The CDR3 bases are TGTGCCAGCAGCGCCGGGACAGTGAACACTGAAGCTTTCTTT. Translating it yields CASSAGTVNTEAFF. This chain uses TRBV9 with TRBJ1-1; 7 bases map to TRBD1. V trimming: 3 bases; J trimming: 0 bases; junction bases outside the gene matches: 2. This CDR3 spans 14 amino acids. Germline CDR1 is SGDLS and CDR2 is YYNGEE.

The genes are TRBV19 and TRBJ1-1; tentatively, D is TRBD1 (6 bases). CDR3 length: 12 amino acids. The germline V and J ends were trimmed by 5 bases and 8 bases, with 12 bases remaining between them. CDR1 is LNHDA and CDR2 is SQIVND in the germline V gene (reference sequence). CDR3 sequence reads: CASSLSGTEAFF. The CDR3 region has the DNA TGTGCCAGTAGTCTCTCCGGGACAGAAGCTTTCTTT.

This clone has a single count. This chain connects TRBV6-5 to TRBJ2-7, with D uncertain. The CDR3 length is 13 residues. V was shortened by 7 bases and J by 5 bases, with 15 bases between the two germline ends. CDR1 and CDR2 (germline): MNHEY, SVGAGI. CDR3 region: CASTLRSVNEQYV. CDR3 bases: TGTGCCAGCACCCTCCGCAGCGTCAACGAGCAGTACGTC.

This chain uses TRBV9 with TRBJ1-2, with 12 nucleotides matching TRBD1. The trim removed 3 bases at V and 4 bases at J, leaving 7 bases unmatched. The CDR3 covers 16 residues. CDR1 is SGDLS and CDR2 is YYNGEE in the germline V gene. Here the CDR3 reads CASSAGQGAALYGYTF. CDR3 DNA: TGTGCCAGCAGCGCGGGACAGGGGGCAGCCCTCTATGGCTACACCTTC. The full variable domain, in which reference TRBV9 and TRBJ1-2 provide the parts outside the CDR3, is DSGVTQTPKHLITATGQRVTLRCSPRSGDLSVYWYQQSLDQGLQFLIQYYNGEERAKGNILERFSAQQFPDLHSELNLSSLELGDSALYFCASSAGQGAALYGYTFGSGTRLTVV.

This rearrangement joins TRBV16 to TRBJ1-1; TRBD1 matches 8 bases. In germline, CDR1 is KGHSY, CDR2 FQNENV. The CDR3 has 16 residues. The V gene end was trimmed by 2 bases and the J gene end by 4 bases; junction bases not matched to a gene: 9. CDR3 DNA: TGTGCCAGCAGCCAAACAGGGACAGGTTTCGGCACTGAAGCTTTCTTT. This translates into CASSQTGTGFGTEAFF.

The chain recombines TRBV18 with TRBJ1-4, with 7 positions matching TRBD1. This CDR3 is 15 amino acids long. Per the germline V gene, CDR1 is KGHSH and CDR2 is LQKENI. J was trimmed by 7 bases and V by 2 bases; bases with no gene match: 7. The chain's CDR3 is CASSPRGQEGEKLFF. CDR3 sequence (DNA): TGTGCCAGCTCACCAAGGGGGCAGGAGGGTGAAAAACTGTTTTTT.

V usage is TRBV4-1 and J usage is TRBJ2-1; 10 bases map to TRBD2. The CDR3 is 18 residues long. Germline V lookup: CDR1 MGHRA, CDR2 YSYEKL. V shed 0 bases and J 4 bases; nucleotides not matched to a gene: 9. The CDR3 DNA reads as TGCGCCAGCAGCCAAGATGCACTACTAGCGGGGAGGTACAATGAGCAGTTCTTC. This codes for CASSQDALLAGRYNEQFF.

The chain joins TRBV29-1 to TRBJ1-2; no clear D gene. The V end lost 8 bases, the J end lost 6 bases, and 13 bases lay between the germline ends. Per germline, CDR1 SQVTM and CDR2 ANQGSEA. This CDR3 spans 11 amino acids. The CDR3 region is CSTPRKNGYTF. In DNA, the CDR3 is TGCAGCACCCCGCGGAAGAATGGCTACACCTTC.

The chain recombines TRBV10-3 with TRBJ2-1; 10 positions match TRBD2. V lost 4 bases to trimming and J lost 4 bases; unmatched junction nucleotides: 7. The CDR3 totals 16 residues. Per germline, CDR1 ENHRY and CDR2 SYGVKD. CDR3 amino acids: CAISGPLAGEYNEQFF. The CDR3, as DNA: TGTGCCATCAGTGGACCGCTAGCGGGGGAGTACAATGAGCAGTTCTTC.

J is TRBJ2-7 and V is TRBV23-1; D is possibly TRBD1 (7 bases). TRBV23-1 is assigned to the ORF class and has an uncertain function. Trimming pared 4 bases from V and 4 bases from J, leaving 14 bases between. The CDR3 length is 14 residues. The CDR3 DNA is TGCGCCAGCAGTCCCCAGGGGGGCCAGTACGAGCAGTACGTC. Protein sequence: CASSPQGGQYEQYV.

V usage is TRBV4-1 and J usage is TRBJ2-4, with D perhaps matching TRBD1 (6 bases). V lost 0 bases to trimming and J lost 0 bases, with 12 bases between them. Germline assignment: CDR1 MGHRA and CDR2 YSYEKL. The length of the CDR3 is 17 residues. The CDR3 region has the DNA TGCGCCAGCAGCCAAGAAACAGGGACATTAGCCAAAAACATTCAGTACTTC. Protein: CASSQETGTLAKNIQYF.

The CDR3 reads CASRTSGGLSSYNEQFF. CDR3 bases: TGTGCCAGCAGGACTAGCGGGGGCCTGAGCTCCTACAATGAGCAGTTCTTC. This chain connects TRBV13 to TRBJ2-1; the match to TRBD2 covers 12 bases. V was pared by 6 bases and J by 0 bases, with 6 bases of the junction left unmatched. In germline, CDR1 is PRHDT, CDR2 FYEKMQ (reference sequence). The CDR3 is made up of 17 amino acids.

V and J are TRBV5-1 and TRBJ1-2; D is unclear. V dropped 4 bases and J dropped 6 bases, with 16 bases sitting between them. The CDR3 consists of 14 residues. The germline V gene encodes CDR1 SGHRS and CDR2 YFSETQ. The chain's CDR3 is CASSPPGLANGYTF. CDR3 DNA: TGCGCCAGCAGCCCCCCGGGCCTAGCCAATGGCTACACCTTC.

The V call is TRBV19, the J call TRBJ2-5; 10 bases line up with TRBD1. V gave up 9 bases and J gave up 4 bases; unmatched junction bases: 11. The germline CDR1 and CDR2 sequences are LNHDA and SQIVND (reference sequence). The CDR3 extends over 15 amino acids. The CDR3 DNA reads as TGTGCCAGATGGGGTAGACAGGGGGCTGGAGAGACCCAGTACTTC. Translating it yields CARWGRQGAGETQYF.

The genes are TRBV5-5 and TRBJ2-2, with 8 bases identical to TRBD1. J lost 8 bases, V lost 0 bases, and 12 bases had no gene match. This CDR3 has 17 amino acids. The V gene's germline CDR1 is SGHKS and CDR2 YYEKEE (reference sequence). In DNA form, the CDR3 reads TGTGCCAGCAGCTTGGTTTACACAGGGGGGACAGATGGGGAGCTGTTTTTT. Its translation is CASSLVYTGGTDGELFF.

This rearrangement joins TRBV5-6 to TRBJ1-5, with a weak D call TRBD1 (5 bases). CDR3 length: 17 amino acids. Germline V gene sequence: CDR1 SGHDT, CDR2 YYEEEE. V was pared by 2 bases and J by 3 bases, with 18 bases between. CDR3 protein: CASSFREYGGTNQPQHF. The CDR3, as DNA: TGTGCCAGCAGCTTCCGGGAGTACGGGGGGACCAATCAGCCCCAGCATTTT. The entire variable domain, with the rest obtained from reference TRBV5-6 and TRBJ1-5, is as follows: DAGVTQSPTHLIKTRGQQVTLRCSPKSGHDTVSWYQQALGQGPQFIFQYYEEEERQRGNFPDRFSGHQFPNYSSELNVNALLLGDSALYLCASSFREYGGTNQPQHFGDGTRLSIL.